Detailed here is one T cell receptor (beta chain). Its antigen is unknown. No much larger clone is present one base from it, and per-base qualities are unavailable. The data are from a study of OX40 agonist ivuxolimab in advanced cancers. Regarding the study in general: Ivuxolimab was an agonistic, fully human IgG2 monoclonal antibody directed against OX40 (CD134), a costimulatory receptor. Intravenous ivuxolimab was administered to patients every 2 weeks at six dose levels: 0.01, 0.1, 0.3, 1.5, 3 and 10 mg/kg. Of the approximately 50 dose-escalation patients, hepatocellular carcinoma was present in about 20, melanoma in approximately 15, renal cell carcinoma in 9 and head and neck cancer in 9. In the dose-escalation cohort, 65% to 85% of patients were male, and the mean age was approximately 60 years with a range of about 20 to 90. Prior anti-PD-1, anti-PD-L1 or anti-CTLA-4 therapy was permitted, and checkpoint inhibitors had been received by under 50% of dose-escalation patients. Three dose-escalation patients achieved partial responses, one with hepatocellular carcinoma and two with cutaneous melanoma. Peripheral TCRbeta sequencing was intended to test whether TCR sequence diversity was altered and clonal T-cell expansion was caused by ivuxolimab. The paper describes the monotherapy dose-escalation part (N of about 54 patients) of the phase I trial of ivuxolimab. Overall results and qualifications from the work: The antigen specificity of the peripheral T cells that underwent clonal expansion was not determined. After ivuxolimab, CD8+ T cells had more expanded clones than CD4+ T cells on average. Partial responders in the 0.1-3.0 mg/kg groups had among the lowest normalized peripheral clonal expansion, especially among CD8+ T cells. At doses from 0.1 to 3.0 mg/kg, clonal expansion was seen in both CD4+ and CD8+ blood T cells between baseline and week 6. Low levels of normalized T-cell clonal expansion were also shown by some nonresponding patients.

Patients with a history of autoimmune disease or receiving systemic immunosuppression were excluded from the trial. Peripheral blood for TCR sequencing was drawn from every dose cohort at baseline, at cycle 4 day 1 and at cycle 7 day 1. Samples were obtained from an open-label, multicenter, first-in-human phase I dose-escalation trial of ivuxolimab. Adults with locally advanced or metastatic head and neck squamous cell, hepatocellular, melanoma or renal cell carcinoma were enrolled in the trial. Before TCR sequencing, CD4+ and CD8+ T cells were separately sorted from peripheral blood. Genomic DNA was isolated from the sorted cells so that the TCRbeta CDR3 region could be sequenced. The immunoSEQ Assay was used to sequence the TCRbeta CDR3 regions. What TCRdb holds here is the immuneACCESS table cut down to in-frame rearrangements. Part of the clones is not present; checked against another copy, under half of the missing clones reflect an unresolved V gene, and the others are unexplained. Present in this sample are approximately 82,000 clones, around 94% of which were seen just once. The ten top clones hold around 21% of the sample.

The germline V gene (reference sequence) sets CDR1 to SEHNR and CDR2 to FQNEAQ. Reading from cysteine to phenylalanine, the CDR3 counts 15 amino acids. This entry keeps only the CDR3 DNA: 45 bases, framed from base 1. The germline V end is reduced by 0 bases and the J end by 3 bases; junction bases left unmatched: 5. This sequence uses TRBV7-9 and TRBJ2-7; 7 bases in between match TRBD1. The specimen comprised CD4+ or CD8+ T cells sorted from blood, sampled in a trial of the OX40 agonist ivuxolimab. The clonotype was recovered from an adult with an advanced solid tumor such as melanoma, head and neck, liver or kidney cancer. The CDR3 protein is CASSLAGGLDYEQYF. At the DNA level, the sequence is TGTGCCAGCAGCTTAGCAGGGGGCCTCGACTACGAGCAGTACTTC.